A selection of T cell receptor beta chains follows, all from one sample in a study of cytomegalovirus exposure and HLA in healthy donors. Sequenced by immunoSEQ multiplex PCR; TCRdb stores in-frame clones only, minus some. The listing records around 160,000 clones. Sequencing was done on a sample of PBMCs. The origin of the receptors is a woman in her 50s in good health and CMV-seronegative. The CDR3 runs from the conserved cysteine through the conserved F or W. The D gene is left open where the match is weak.

D gene	J gene	V gene	CDR3 DNA	CDR3 protein
TRBD1	TRBJ1-4	TRBV2	TGTGCCAGCAGTCACCGGGACAGGTTTAATGAAAAACTGTTTTTT	CASSHRDRFNEKLFF
.	TRBJ1-1	TRBV18	TGTGCCAGCTCAGCTAATGAGAACACTGAAGCTTTCTTT	CASSANENTEAFF
.	TRBJ2-1	TRBV13	TGTGCCAGCAGCTTAAGGCAGGGAGGTACCAATGAGCAGTTCTTC	CASSLRQGGTNEQFF
TRBD2	TRBJ2-3	TRBV30	TGTGCTTCAGCGGGGGGGCCGGCAGATACGCAGTATTTT	CASAGGPADTQYF
TRBD1	TRBJ2-1	TRBV7-9	TGTGCCAGCAGCCTTCCGACAGGGGGCACCTACAATGAGCAGTTCTTC	CASSLPTGGTYNEQFF
.	TRBJ1-5	TRBV19	TGTGCCAGTAGTATCCCTCCCACTCTTCGCAATCAGCCCCAGCATTTT	CASSIPPTLRNQPQHF
TRBD2	TRBJ2-5	TRBV18	TGTGCCAGCTCACCGGGGACTAGCGGGGTAGAGACCCAGTACTTC	CASSPGTSGVETQYF
.	TRBJ1-1	TRBV9	TGTGCCAGCAGCGTAGGCTCCTCAGGGGAGATGAACACTGAAGCTTTCTTT	CASSVGSSGEMNTEAFF
TRBD1	TRBJ1-2	TRBV7-9	TGTGCCAGCAGCACCATCGGGACAGGGGTTTATCCTTCTAACTATGGCTACACCTTC	CASSTIGTGVYPSNYGYTF
TRBD1	TRBJ2-5	TRBV7-9	TGTGCCAGCAGCCCGAGACAGGGGCCGGGGGAGACCCAGTACTTC	CASSPRQGPGETQYF
TRBD2	TRBJ2-7	TRBV11-3	TGTGCCAGCAGCGCTCCCCGGGGGGTCTACGAGCAGTACTTC	CASSAPRGVYEQYF
TRBD2	TRBJ2-1	TRBV6-1	TGTGCCAGCAGTGTTCTAGCGGGGGGCCCACAGGCTGAGCAGTTCTTC	CASSVLAGGPQAEQFF
.	TRBJ1-5	TRBV28	TGTGCCAGCAGTTTAGGAGGGGTCCCTCATCAGCCCCAGCATTTT	CASSLGGVPHQPQHF
.	TRBJ1-4	TRBV5-6	TGTGCCAGCAGCTTTTTACAGGGCGGTGAAAAACTGTTTTTT	CASSFLQGGEKLFF
TRBD1	TRBJ2-2	TRBV5-8	TGTGCCAGCAGCTTGTGGCAGGGGGCAACCGGGGAGCTGTTTTTT	CASSLWQGATGELFF
.	TRBJ1-6	TRBV5-1	TGCGCCAGCAGCTTGAGGGGCGCCTATAATTCACCCCTCCACTTT	CASSLRGAYNSPLHF
TRBD2	TRBJ2-2	TRBV4-3	TGCGCCAGCAGCCAAGGGACTAGTGACACCGGGGAGCTGTTTTTT	CASSQGTSDTGELFF
.	TRBJ2-7	TRBV6-5	TGTGCCAGCAGTTACTACGGCGGGGCTAGCGAGCAGTACTTC	CASSYYGGASEQYF
TRBD2	TRBJ2-7	TRBV7-7	TGTGCCAGCAGCCAACTAGCGGGGGCCTACGAGCAGTACTTC	CASSQLAGAYEQYF
TRBD1	TRBJ1-5	TRBV6-5	TGTGCCAGCAGTGACAGGGCTAGCAATCAGCCCCAGCATTTT	CASSDRASNQPQHF
.	TRBJ2-3	TRBV4-1	TGCGCCAGCAGCCAAGATTACGGTACGCAGTATTTT	CASSQDYGTQYF
TRBD1	TRBJ2-5	TRBV5-4	TGTGCCAGCAGCGGGGGACAGGGGGTCGAGACCCAGTACTTC	CASSGGQGVETQYF
.	TRBJ2-7	TRBV6-1	TGTGCCAGCAGGGGGGATCGGGAGAACTACGAGCAGTACTTC	CASRGDRENYEQYF
TRBD2	TRBJ2-7	TRBV9	TGTGCCAGCAGTGCTAGCGGGAATGGCGAGCAGTACTTC	CASSASGNGEQYF
TRBD1	TRBJ2-3	TRBV7-3	TGTGCCAGCAGCTCCCCTACCGGGACAGGGTTTTCGCCTTGGAGAGATACGCAGTATTTT	CASSSPTGTGFSPWRDTQYF
.	TRBJ1-1	TRBV6-1	TGTGCCAGCAGTGAAGCCCGGGGTCTGACTGAAGCTTTCTTT	CASSEARGLTEAFF
.	TRBJ2-5	TRBV12-5	TGTGCTAGTGGTTTGGTACGGAGGCCGTTAGAGACCCAGTACTTC	CASGLVRRPLETQYF
.	TRBJ2-1	TRBV6-5	TGTGCCAGCTCCTTTCGGAATGAGCAGTTCTTC	CASSFRNEQFF
TRBD1	TRBJ1-2	TRBV27	TGTGCCAGCAAGCCCCAGGGGGCGGGTGGCTACACCTTC	CASKPQGAGGYTF
TRBD1	TRBJ1-2	TRBV7-2	TGTGCCAGCAGCCCAGGGGGTCAGAACTATGGCTACACCTTC	CASSPGGQNYGYTF
.	TRBJ2-7	TRBV18	TGTGCCAGCTCGCCCGGGACACTCCTCTACGAGCAGTACTTC	CASSPGTLLYEQYF
TRBD1	TRBJ1-5	TRBV19	TGTGCCAGTAGGACAGGGCAGTGGCAGCCCCAGCATTTT	CASRTGQWQPQHF
TRBD1	TRBJ1-6	TRBV18	TGTGCCAGCTCCTCTCTCCCCGGGACAGCCTACTATAATTCACCCCTCCACTTT	CASSSLPGTAYYNSPLHF
TRBD1	TRBJ2-2	TRBV5-5	TGTGCCAGCAGCTTGGCCGGGACAGGGATCGGGGAGCTGTTTTTT	CASSLAGTGIGELFF
TRBD2	TRBJ2-7	TRBV9	TGTGCCAGCAGCGTAGGTCTAGCGGTCTACGAGCAGTACTTC	CASSVGLAVYEQYF
.	TRBJ2-2	TRBV28	TGTGCCAGCAGCTTCCGCCTGGGGCGAGACACCGGGGAGCTGTTTTTT	CASSFRLGRDTGELFF
TRBD2	TRBJ2-3	TRBV7-3	TGTGCCAGCAGCTTAAGCGGGGGACGCGTAGCAGATACGCAGTATTTT	CASSLSGGRVADTQYF
TRBD1	TRBJ1-2	TRBV6-6	TGTGCCAGCGGAACAGGGGCCTATGGCTACACCTTC	CASGTGAYGYTF
TRBD2	TRBJ2-2	TRBV5-4	TGTGCCAGCAGCCCGGGAGGGACAAGGAGCGGGGAGCTGTTTTTT	CASSPGGTRSGELFF
TRBD1	TRBJ2-5	TRBV9	TGTGCCAGCAGCCTACAGGGGGGAGAGACCCAGTACTTC	CASSLQGGETQYF